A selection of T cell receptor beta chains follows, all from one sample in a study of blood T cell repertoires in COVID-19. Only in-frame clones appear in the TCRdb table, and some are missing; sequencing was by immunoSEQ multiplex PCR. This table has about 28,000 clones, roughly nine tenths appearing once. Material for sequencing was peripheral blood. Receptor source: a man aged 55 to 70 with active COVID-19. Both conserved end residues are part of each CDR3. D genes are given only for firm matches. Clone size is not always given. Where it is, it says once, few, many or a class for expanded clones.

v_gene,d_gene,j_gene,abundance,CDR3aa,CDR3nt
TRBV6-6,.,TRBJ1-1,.,CASSSLGANTEAFF,TGTGCCAGCAGTTCTTTAGGGGCGAACACTGAAGCTTTCTTT
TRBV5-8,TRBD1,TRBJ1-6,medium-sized,CASSLPGTDILRSPLHF,TGTGCCAGCAGCCTACCCGGGACAGATATTTTGCGTTCACCCCTCCACTTT
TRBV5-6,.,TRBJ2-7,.,CASSLDGSSYEQYF,TGTGCCAGCAGCTTGGACGGGAGCTCCTACGAGCAGTACTTC
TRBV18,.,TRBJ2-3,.,CASSPTPSTDTQYF,TGTGCCAGCTCACCGACTCCTAGCACAGATACGCAGTATTTT
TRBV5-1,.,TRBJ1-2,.,CASSLGAGEGYTF,TGCGCCAGCAGCTTGGGGGCAGGGGAAGGCTACACCTTC
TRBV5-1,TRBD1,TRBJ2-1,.,CASSLAQGAYNEQFF,TGCGCCAGCAGCTTGGCTCAGGGGGCGTATAATGAGCAGTTCTTC
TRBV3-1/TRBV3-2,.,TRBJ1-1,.,CASSQRRGAPYVTEAFF,TGTGCCAGCAGCCAGAGGCGGGGGGCGCCTTATGTCACTGAAGCTTTCTTT
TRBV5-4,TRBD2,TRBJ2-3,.,CASSSRLAGNTDTQYF,TGTGCCAGCAGCTCCAGGCTAGCGGGGAACACAGATACGCAGTATTTT
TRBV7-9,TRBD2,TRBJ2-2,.,CASSPPAGGGGELFF,TGTGCCAGCAGCCCACCAGCGGGGGGCGGCGGGGAGCTGTTTTTT
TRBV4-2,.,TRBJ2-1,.,CASSQMTGGGYNEQFF,TGTGCCAGCAGCCAAATGACCGGTGGGGGGTACAATGAGCAGTTCTTC
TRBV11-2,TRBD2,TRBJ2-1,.,CASISGGRGGDNEQFF,TGTGCCAGCATCTCCGGCGGGCGGGGGGGGGACAATGAGCAGTTCTTC
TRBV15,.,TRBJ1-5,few,CATSRDVIARGNQPQHF,TGTGCCACCAGCAGAGATGTCATCGCGAGAGGCAATCAGCCCCAGCATTTT
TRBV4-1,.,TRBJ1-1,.,CASSQGEGWDTEAFF,TGCGCCAGCAGCCAAGGGGAGGGGTGGGACACTGAAGCTTTCTTT
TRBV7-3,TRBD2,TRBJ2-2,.,CASSLTPILAGVFTGELFF,TGTGCCAGCAGCTTAACTCCGATACTAGCGGGGGTTTTCACCGGGGAGCTGTTTTTT
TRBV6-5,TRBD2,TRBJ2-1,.,CASSYFPSGGEHEQFF,TGTGCCAGCAGTTACTTCCCTAGCGGGGGGGAGCATGAGCAGTTCTTC
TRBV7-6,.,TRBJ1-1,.,CASSPREGRGTEAFF,TGTGCCAGCAGCCCCCGGGAGGGAAGGGGCACTGAAGCTTTCTTT
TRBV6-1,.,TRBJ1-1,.,CASSELGHQNTEAFF,TGTGCCAGCAGTGAACTTGGACACCAGAACACTGAAGCTTTCTTT
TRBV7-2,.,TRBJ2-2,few,CASSFNRGTGELFF,TGTGCCAGCAGCTTTAATAGGGGCACCGGGGAGCTGTTTTTT
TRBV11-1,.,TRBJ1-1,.,CASSKQSGLTEAFF,TGTGCCAGCAGCAAACAGTCCGGACTCACTGAAGCTTTCTTT
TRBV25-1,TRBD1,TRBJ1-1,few,CASRQGGLEAFF,TGTGCCAGCAGGCAGGGGGGCTTGGAAGCTTTCTTT
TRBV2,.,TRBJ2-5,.,CASSGFTISGQETQYF,TGTGCCAGCAGTGGATTTACGATCAGCGGCCAAGAGACCCAGTACTTC
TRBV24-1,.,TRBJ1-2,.,CATSDLPVGGSMLLSYGYTF,TGTGCCACCAGTGATTTGCCAGTGGGGGGGAGTATGCTACTTAGCTATGGCTACACCTTC
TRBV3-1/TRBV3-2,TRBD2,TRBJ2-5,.,CASSQDLLAGGHEYF,TGTGCCAGCAGCCAAGATCTCCTAGCGGGGGGGCATGAGTACTTC
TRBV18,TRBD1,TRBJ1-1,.,CASSLFGQGQGDTEAFF,TGTGCCAGCTCACTTTTTGGACAGGGACAGGGTGACACTGAAGCTTTCTTT
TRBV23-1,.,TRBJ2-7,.,CASLPRGRYEQYF,TGCGCCTCCTTACCTAGGGGCAGGTACGAGCAGTACTTC
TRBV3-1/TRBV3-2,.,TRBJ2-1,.,CASSLSGTTYNEQFF,TGTGCCAGCAGCCTCTCCGGGACAACCTACAATGAGCAGTTCTTC
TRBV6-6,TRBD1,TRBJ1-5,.,CASSPDRAQPQHF,TGTGCCAGCAGCCCGGACAGGGCCCAGCCCCAGCATTTT
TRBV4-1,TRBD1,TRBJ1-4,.,CASRDRNEKLFF,TGCGCCAGCAGGGACAGGAATGAAAAACTGTTTTTT
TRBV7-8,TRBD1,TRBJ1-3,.,CASSPRDRLGTIYF,TGTGCCAGCAGCCCGCGGGACAGATTGGGCACCATATATTTT
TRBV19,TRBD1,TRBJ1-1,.,CASIPGQGAGEQFEAFF,TGTGCCAGTATACCGGGACAGGGGGCCGGAGAGCAATTTGAAGCTTTCTTT
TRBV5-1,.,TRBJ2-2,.,CASSALGRKNTGELFF,TGCGCCAGCAGCGCTCTGGGCAGGAAGAACACCGGGGAGCTGTTTTTT
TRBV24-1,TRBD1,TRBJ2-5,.,CATSDPQGATETQYF,TGTGCCACCAGTGACCCCCAGGGGGCAACGGAGACCCAGTACTTC
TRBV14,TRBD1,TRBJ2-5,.,CASSQGTGFQETQYF,TGTGCCAGCAGCCAGGGGACAGGATTCCAAGAGACCCAGTACTTC
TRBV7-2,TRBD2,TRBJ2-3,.,CASSLKVRGAGGPDTQYF,TGTGCCAGCAGCTTAAAAGTCCGGGGAGCGGGGGGGCCTGATACGCAGTATTTT
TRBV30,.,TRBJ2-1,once,CAWSKIRDTAYNEQFF,TGTGCCTGGAGTAAAATCCGGGACACGGCCTACAATGAGCAGTTCTTC
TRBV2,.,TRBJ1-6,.,CASSERGNNNSPLHF,TGTGCCAGCAGTGAGAGAGGTAACAATAATTCACCCCTCCACTTT
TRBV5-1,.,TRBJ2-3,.,CASCIGGRGLTDTQYF,TGCGCCAGCTGTATCGGGGGGCGCGGACTTACAGATACGCAGTATTTT
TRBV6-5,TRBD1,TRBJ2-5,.,CASSMDRGQLETQYF,TGTGCCAGCAGTATGGACAGGGGGCAGTTAGAGACCCAGTACTTC
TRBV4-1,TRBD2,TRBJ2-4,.,CASSQERGGSGATKNIQYF,TGCGCCAGCAGCCAAGAACGCGGGGGGAGCGGGGCTACCAAAAACATTCAGTACTTC
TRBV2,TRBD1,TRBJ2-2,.,CASSRQGTNTGELFF,TGTGCCAGCAGTCGACAGGGGACGAACACCGGGGAGCTGTTTTTT
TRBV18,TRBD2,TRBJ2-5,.,CASSLPSGGRGETQYF,TGTGCCAGCTCACTGCCTAGCGGGGGCCGAGGAGAGACCCAGTACTTC
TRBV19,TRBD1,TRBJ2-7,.,CASSPTGAYEQYF,TGTGCCAGTAGCCCGACAGGGGCCTACGAGCAGTACTTC
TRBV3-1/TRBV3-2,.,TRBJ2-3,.,CASSQDRATDTQYF,TGTGCCAGCAGCCAAGATCGCGCCACAGATACGCAGTATTTT
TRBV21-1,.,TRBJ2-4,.,CARWGRHIQYF,TGTGCCAGATGGGGCAGGCACATTCAGTACTTC
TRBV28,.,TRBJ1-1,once,CASRPTVYTEAFF,TGTGCCAGCAGGCCCACAGTTTACACTGAAGCTTTCTTT
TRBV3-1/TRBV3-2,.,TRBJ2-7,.,CASSQGFYASSYEQYF,TGTGCCAGCAGCCAAGGATTTTATGCCAGCTCCTACGAGCAGTACTTC
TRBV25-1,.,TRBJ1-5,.,CASSELGSGQISNQPQHF,TGTGCCAGCAGTGAACTAGGCTCCGGACAGATTAGCAATCAGCCCCAGCATTTT
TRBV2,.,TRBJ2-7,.,CASRQGSYEQYF,TGTGCCAGCCGGCAGGGCTCCTACGAGCAGTACTTC
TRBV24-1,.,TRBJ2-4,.,CATSDSGLAKNIQYF,TGTGCCACCAGTGATTCGGGACTAGCCAAAAACATTCAGTACTTC
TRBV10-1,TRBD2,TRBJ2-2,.,CASSGLAGEGTGELFF,TGCGCCAGCAGTGGACTAGCGGGGGAAGGCACCGGGGAGCTGTTTTTT
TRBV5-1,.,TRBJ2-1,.,CAGTRGPLGNEQFF,TGCGCCGGGACGCGGGGGCCCCTCGGGAATGAGCAGTTCTTC
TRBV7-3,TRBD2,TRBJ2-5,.,CASSPTRTSYETQYF,TGTGCCAGCAGCCCTACCCGGACTAGCTATGAGACCCAGTACTTC
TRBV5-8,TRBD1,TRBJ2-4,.,CASSQGQTLAKNIQYF,TGTGCCAGCAGCCAGGGACAGACACTAGCCAAAAACATTCAGTACTTC
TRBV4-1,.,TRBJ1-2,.,CASSPVWGEDGYTF,TGCGCCAGCAGCCCGGTGTGGGGGGAGGATGGCTACACCTTC
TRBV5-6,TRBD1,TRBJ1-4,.,CASSSGQGAHSEKLFF,TGTGCCAGCAGCTCGGGACAGGGGGCTCACAGTGAAAAACTGTTTTTT
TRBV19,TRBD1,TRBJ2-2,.,CASTQGVPLIRGELFF,TGTGCCAGTACTCAGGGGGTACCGCTAATCCGCGGGGAGCTGTTTTTT